These 5 T cell receptor beta chains originate from one sample sequenced in a study of fetal regulatory T cell absence and autoimmunity. Libraries were prepared by immunoSEQ multiplex PCR; TCRdb keeps only in-frame clonotypes and omits some of them. Seen here are around 100,000 clones, roughly 78% observed once, and the top ten hold less than 2.5%. The sequenced sample was pancreas tissue. These receptors came from a male donor with IPEX syndrome.

This chain uses TRBV7-6 with TRBJ1-1, with D possibly TRBD1 on 5 matching bases. V dropped 4 bases and J dropped 10 bases, with 22 bases sitting between them. This CDR3 has 15 residues. Germline V gives CDR1 SGHVS, CDR2 FNYEAQ. In DNA, the CDR3 is TGTGCCAGCAGCTCCCGACCCGACAGCACTATCGGAGCTTTCTTT. Translated: CASSSRPDSTIGAFF.

This chain connects TRBV5-4 to TRBJ1-1, with D maybe TRBD1 (6 bases). CDR1 is SGHNT and CDR2 is YYREEE in the germline V gene (reference sequence). Deletions cut 0 bases from V and 11 bases from J, with 14 bases between. This CDR3 region has 13 residues. The CDR3 DNA sequence: TGTGCCAGCAGCTTGGTTGGGGGCGTACAGGCTTTCTTT. Residues: CASSLVGGVQAFF.

The J gene is TRBJ2-3, the V gene TRBV4-1, with a tentative D call TRBD1 (5 bases). The CDR3 is 14 amino acids. CDR1 MGHRA and CDR2 YSYEKL come from the germline V gene. V was clipped by 8 bases and J by 0 bases, with 12 bases between them. The CDR3 protein is CASSTVPSTDTQYF. The CDR3 DNA follows: TGCGCCAGCTCGACAGTTCCTAGCACAGATACGCAGTATTTT.

This clone was recorded once. The chain links TRBV9 to TRBJ1-2, with TRBD1 matching 8 bases. The germline V gene encodes CDR1 SGDLS and CDR2 YYNGEE. With 0 bases clipped from V and 4 bases from J, the junction kept 5 bases outside the gene matches. The CDR3 runs 15 residues. The CDR3: CASSVDTGGLYGYTF. The CDR3 DNA sequence: TGTGCCAGCAGCGTAGACACAGGGGGACTCTATGGCTACACCTTC.

The chain employs TRBV28 and TRBJ2-5; D gene uncertain. V lost 3 bases, J lost 3 bases, and 8 bases lay in between. Germline CDR1 MDHEN, CDR2 SYDVKM. This CDR3 is built from 13 residues. CDR3 residues: CASSFPGEETQYF. CDR3 DNA: TGTGCCAGCAGTTTCCCCGGCGAAGAGACCCAGTACTTC.